This T cell receptor beta chain was sequenced during a study of blood T cell repertoires in COVID-19. In the study overall: T cells, B-cell-depleted T cells, or PBMCs supplied cDNA or gDNA.

This clone has a single count. Followed longitudinally, the Seattle patients had been enrolled during active infection. Data came from immunoSEQ multiplex PCR; TCRdb stores just in-frame clones and leaves some out. The repertoire holds under 250,000 clones, 80% to 95% seen once, with around 0.84% in the top ten. Trimming pared 2 bases from V and 5 bases from J, leaving 10 bases between. Germline V gene lookup returns CDR1 ENHRY and CDR2 SYGVKD. The CDR3 loop spans 13 amino acids. V is TRBV10-3 and J is TRBJ2-7; the D is unclear. The TCR originated in a man aged 60-69 years with COVID-19, enrolled during active disease. Sequencing was done on a sample of peripheral blood. In nucleotides, the CDR3 is TGTGCCATCAGTGAGCTAACAGTAAACGAGCAGTACTTC. This gives the protein CAISELTVNEQYF.